The following is a T cell receptor (beta chain) sequence with its context. Its antigen is not known. The authors isolated CD4+ T cells after 9 to 10 days of culture. Days 3 and 7 were when half the medium was replaced with IL-2 medium. The source of the sample is a study of vaccination effects on CD4 cells after COVID-19. Study-wide context: Viral peptide pools were used in the ViraFEST assay to expand antigen-specific CD4+ T cells, and sequencing came afterward. Study conclusions and caveats: Limitations: small convalescent group and missing early post-infection timepoints.

Produced via immunoSEQ multiplex PCR; TCRdb's table is partial and in-frame only. This sample has 35,000 to 40,000 clones, with roughly 79% found just once. This CDR3 spans 16 amino acids. V shed 4 bases and J 0 bases; nucleotides not matched to a gene: 6. CDR1 is MNHEY, CDR2 SVGAGI, per germline. The clonotype comes from a human donor who received a COVID-19 vaccine. The chain joins TRBV6-5 to TRBJ1-3, with 7 bases that match TRBD1. The sample in question was CD4+ T cells from PBMCs cultured without peptide, obtained before COVID-19 vaccination. The CDR3 spells CASSSWGQFSGNTIYF. For the CDR3, the DNA is TGTGCCAGCAGTTCCTGGGGACAGTTCTCTGGAAACACCATATATTTT.